A single sample gave rise to the 5 T cell receptor beta chains below, sequenced in a study of tumor and adjacent non-tumor tissue in lung cancer. The library came from three nested PCR rounds adapted from ARM-PCR protocols. TCRdb re-analysed the multiplex PCR reads in MiXCR, keeping a single row per CDR3 protein. The data contain about 110,000 distinct CDR3 sequences, 50% to 70% of them singletons. The template was RNA from unsorted bulk tissue. Distant lung tissue was collected more than 3 cm away from the tumor edge. What was sequenced was distant non-tumor lung tissue. Source of these receptors: a man in his sixties with non-small cell lung cancer.

As for this clonotype: The junction departs from germline at one end; a sequencing error may be responsible. The V and J genes are TRBV4-3 and TRBJ2-1; 7 nucleotides match TRBD2. This CDR3 region has 14 residues. The germline V gene encodes CDR1 LGHNA and CDR2 YSLEER. DNA of the CDR3: TGCACCAGCAGCCCCCGACTAGCCAGCGAGGAGCAGTTCTTC. Encoded protein: CTSSPRLASEEQFF.

The chain employs TRBV6-1 and TRBJ2-5; 9 bases are a match to TRBD1. In germline, CDR1 is MNHNS, CDR2 SASEGT. The CDR3 spans 16 residues. The V and J ends lost 7 bases and 9 bases, in that order; junction bases with no gene match: 18. CDR3 coding DNA: TGTGCCAGCAATGGCGAGTCAGGGACAGGGAGGGAGGCCCAGTACTTC. This codes for CASNGESGTGREAQYF.

Worth noting for this clonotype: This could be a read error, since a much larger clone is one nucleotide away. The rearrangement uses TRBV6-5 and TRBJ1-5; tentatively, D is TRBD1 (5 bases). Germline CDR1 and CDR2: MNHEY and SVGAGI. The CDR3 has 13 residues. CDR3 protein: CASRETVNQPPHF. The DNA of the CDR3 is TGTGCCAGCAGGGAGACAGTGAATCAGCCCCCGCATTTT.

Concerning this clonotype: One end of the junction is discordant with germline, which a read error may explain. V gene TRBV9 combines with J gene TRBJ2-3; 11 nucleotides agree with TRBD2. This CDR3 contains 16 residues. CDR1 SGDLS and CDR2 YYNGEE come from the germline V gene. The CDR3: CASSGLAGGHSDTHYF. CDR3 DNA sequence: TGTGCCAGCAGCGGGTTAGCGGGAGGGCATTCAGATACGCACTATTTT.

Turning to this clonotype: This could be a read error, since a much larger clone is one nucleotide away. The chain uses TRBV5-4 and TRBJ2-1; 7 nucleotides agree with TRBD1. The V segment lost 7 bases and the J segment 2 bases; nucleotides outside the gene matches: 6. Germline lookup yields CDR1 SGHNT and CDR2 YYREEE (reference sequence). CDR3 length: 14 residues. CDR3 in amino acids: CASGSGQAYNEQFF. The CDR3 bases are TGTGCCAGCGGCAGCGGACAGGCCTACAATGAGCAGTTCTTC.